This TCR beta chain was retrieved from a study of cytomegalovirus exposure and HLA in healthy donors. Study information: An analysis done earlier identified 120 million or so unique TCR beta sequences from 200 million or so T cells.

Whole-study findings and limits: A previous analysis found most TCR beta V segments productive roughly 87% or roughly 30% of the time.

Notes on this clone: Its antigen is undetermined.

This CDR3 comprises 13 residues. The V and J ends lost 2 bases and 3 bases respectively, with 8 bases between them. Germline V gene data show CDR1 as MNHEY and CDR2 as SVGAGI. Primers for the PCR totalled 60 Vbeta and 13 Jbeta. The method was immunoSEQ multiplex PCR; TCRdb's version includes in-frame clones alone and lacks a portion of them. Found here are some 120,000 clones, over 65% of them singletons; the top ten hold around 1.8%. This rearrangement joins TRBV6-5 to TRBJ2-7, with D perhaps TRBD1 (6 bases). Material for sequencing was PBMCs. The source of this sequence is a man aged 50-60 years in good health and CMV-seronegative. As DNA, the CDR3 is TGTGCCAGCAGTTACGCACAGGGCTACGAGCAGTACGTC. It specifies CASSYAQGYEQYV.